This T cell receptor (beta chain) came from a study of Ad26.COV2.S vaccination and SARS-CoV-2 variants. Study-level information: Donor got 5x10^10 or 1x10^11 viral particles of Ad26.COV2.S.

General study findings and limits: Vaccine recipients surpassed placebo recipients in spike-specific TCR breadth. Substantial breadth in spike-specific CD8+ and CD4+ T cell responses was reportedly seen after vaccination.

The repertoire was sequenced with immunoSEQ multiplex PCR; TCRdb's copy has only in-frame clones and lacks some. Of hundreds of thousands of clones listed, around 87% are singletons. Described treatment: some 20 received Ad26.COV2.S at low or high dose, single or two shots; 5 received placebo; per-sample allocation not given. After the first vaccine or placebo injection, samples were drawn on day 63. The vaccine delivered Wuhan-strain SARS-CoV-2 spike through an Ad26 vector. Comment on this clone: What it binds is unknown.

The CDR3 is 11 amino acids. V dropped 1 base and J dropped 5 bases, with 3 bases sitting between them. The receptor's source is a person between 18 and 59 years old who received the Ad26.COV2.S COVID-19 vaccine or a placebo. V gene TRBV12-3 or TRBV12-4 combines with J gene TRBJ2-7; D unresolved. This specimen was peripheral blood, taken in a trial of Ad26.COV2.S vaccine versus placebo. CDR3 amino acids: CASSLGNEQYF. CDR3 bases: TGTGCCAGCAGTTTAGGCAACGAGCAGTACTTC.